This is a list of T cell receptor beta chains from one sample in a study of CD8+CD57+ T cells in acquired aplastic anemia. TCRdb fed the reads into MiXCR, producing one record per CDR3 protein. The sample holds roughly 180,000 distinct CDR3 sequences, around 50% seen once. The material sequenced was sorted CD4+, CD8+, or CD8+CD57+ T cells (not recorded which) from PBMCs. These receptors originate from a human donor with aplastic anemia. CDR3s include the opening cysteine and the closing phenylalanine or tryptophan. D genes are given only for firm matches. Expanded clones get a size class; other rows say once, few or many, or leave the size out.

CDR3: CASSRGRGKGNTIYF
DNA: TGCGCCAGCAGCCGTGGACGGGGAAAAGGAAACACCATATATTTT
J: TRBJ1-3
D: -
size: -
V: TRBV4-3

CDR3: CASTVRGASNTEAFF
DNA: TGTGCCAGCACCGTGAGGGGGGCTTCGAACACTGAAGCTTTCTTT
J: TRBJ1-1
D: -
size: -
V: TRBV2

CDR3: CATSVETNLQYF
DNA: TGTGCCACCAGTGTGGAAACTAACCTGCAGTATTTT
J: TRBJ2-3
D: -
size: few
V: TRBV24-1

CDR3: CAISHQTGLDTQYF
DNA: TGTGCCATCAGTCATCAGACAGGGTTAGATACGCAGTATTTT
J: TRBJ2-3
D: TRBD1
size: -
V: TRBV10-3

CDR3: CASSILSGGYTF
DNA: TGTGCCAGCAGTATTTTGAGCGGCGGCTACACCTTC
J: TRBJ1-2
D: -
size: -
V: TRBV7-2

CDR3: CSARVGGAPADTQYF
DNA: TGCAGTGCTAGAGTTGGGGGGGCCCCCGCAGATACGCAGTATTTT
J: TRBJ2-3
D: -
size: many
V: TRBV20-1

CDR3: CASSARPSAEETQYF
DNA: TGTGCCAGCAGTGCCAGACCTAGCGCAGAAGAGACCCAGTACTTC
J: TRBJ2-5
D: -
size: many
V: TRBV6-1

CDR3: CASSEGLETQYF
DNA: TGCGCCAGCAGTGAAGGACTTGAGACCCAGTACTTC
J: TRBJ2-5
D: -
size: -
V: TRBV10-2

CDR3: CSVASGINTGELFF
DNA: TGCAGCGTTGCAAGCGGGATAAACACCGGGGAGCTGTTTTTT
J: TRBJ2-2
D: TRBD2
size: -
V: TRBV29-1

CDR3: CASSLRTSGRTDTQYF
DNA: TGTGCCAGCAGCTTAAGAACTAGCGGGAGGACAGATACGCAGTATTTT
J: TRBJ2-3
D: TRBD2
size: -
V: TRBV11-2

CDR3: CASRADRSYTF
DNA: TGTGCCAGCAGGGCCGACAGAAGCTACACCTTC
J: TRBJ1-2
D: -
size: -
V: TRBV7-2

CDR3: CASSVDQDRTDTQYF
DNA: TGTGCCAGCAGCGTAGATCAGGATCGCACAGATACGCAGTATTTT
J: TRBJ2-3
D: -
size: many
V: TRBV9

CDR3: CASSQAPTGHRDTQYF
DNA: TGTGCCAGCAGCCAAGCCCCAACAGGGCATAGAGATACGCAGTATTTT
J: TRBJ2-3
D: -
size: -
V: TRBV14

CDR3: CASSRRTLSSLGYGYTF
DNA: TGTGCCAGCAGCCGACGGACTCTGTCGTCGTTGGGCTATGGCTACACCTTC
J: TRBJ1-2
D: -
size: -
V: TRBV6-6

CDR3: CASSFSAGGGTDTQYF
DNA: TGTGCCAGCAGCTTTTCGGCGGGAGGAGGCACAGATACGCAGTATTTT
J: TRBJ2-3
D: TRBD2
size: -
V: TRBV2